This note documents a single TCR beta chain sequence. Its cognate antigen is unknown. This entry is derived from a study of T cells in Graves' hyperthyroidism and ophthalmopathy. In the study overall: Peripheral blood draws took place at initial diagnosis, ahead of any treatment. Findings and limits, study-wide: Appearing also in blood were most of the thyroid clonotypes expanded above 0.001.

V dropped 7 bases and J dropped 4; count of bases not matched to a gene: 6. The CDR3 is 13 residues long. CDR1 is LNHDA, CDR2 SQIVND, per germline (reference sequence). A NOSPECS grade of at least 4, a Clinical Activity Score of at least 3 and duration under 3 months were recorded in ophthalmopathy patients. From RNA transcripts, TCR beta CDR3 regions were amplified. TCR CDR3 underwent first-round RT-PCR with the HTBI primer set. One entry per CDR3 protein, called by TCRdb with MiXCR from the multiplex PCR reads. The data contain fewer than 550,000 distinct CDR3 sequences, about 24% of them singletons.

Sequencing input: blood. The V call is TRBV19, the J call TRBJ1-2; 7 nucleotides agree with TRBD1. This TCR was sampled from a woman aged 25-40 years with Graves' ophthalmopathy. The CDR3 sequence: CASKIQGTYGYTF. CDR3 DNA: TGTGCCAGTAAGATACAGGGGACCTATGGCTACACCTTC.